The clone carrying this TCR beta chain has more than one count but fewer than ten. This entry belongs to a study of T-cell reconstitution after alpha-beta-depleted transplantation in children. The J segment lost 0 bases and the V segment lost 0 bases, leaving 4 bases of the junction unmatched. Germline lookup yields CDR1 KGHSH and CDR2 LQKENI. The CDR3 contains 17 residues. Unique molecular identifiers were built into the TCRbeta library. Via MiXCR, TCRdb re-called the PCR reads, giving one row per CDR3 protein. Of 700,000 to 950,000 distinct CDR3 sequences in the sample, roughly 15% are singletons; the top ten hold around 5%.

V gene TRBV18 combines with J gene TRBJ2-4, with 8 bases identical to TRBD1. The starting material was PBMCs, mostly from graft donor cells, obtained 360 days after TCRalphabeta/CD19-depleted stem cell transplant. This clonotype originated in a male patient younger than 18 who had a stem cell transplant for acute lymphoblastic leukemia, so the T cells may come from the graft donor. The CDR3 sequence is CASSPPRQGLAKNIQYF. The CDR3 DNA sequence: TGTGCCAGCTCACCACCGAGACAGGGGCTAGCCAAAAACATTCAGTACTTC.